This TCR beta chain originates from a study of shared clonotypes between healthy human individuals. Profiled with immunoSEQ multiplex PCR; TCRdb holds only in-frame clones, not every one. The table has over a million clones, 75% to 85% seen once. This TCR was recovered from a man between 18 and 35 years old in good health. Some clones in this sample may be carry-over from other donors' samples. Specimen: memory CD4+ T cells from PBMCs. Subset specified: CD45RA-negative fraction.

CDR3 loop: CATSRDTGADTQYF. CDR3 coding DNA: TGTGCCACCAGCAGAGATACCGGGGCAGATACGCAGTATTTT. V is TRBV15 and J is TRBJ2-3; D possibly corresponds to TRBD2 (5 bases). Germline CDR1 and CDR2: LNHNV and YYDKDF (reference sequence). The length of the CDR3 is 14 residues. V dropped 0 bases and J dropped 4 bases, with 8 bases sitting between them.